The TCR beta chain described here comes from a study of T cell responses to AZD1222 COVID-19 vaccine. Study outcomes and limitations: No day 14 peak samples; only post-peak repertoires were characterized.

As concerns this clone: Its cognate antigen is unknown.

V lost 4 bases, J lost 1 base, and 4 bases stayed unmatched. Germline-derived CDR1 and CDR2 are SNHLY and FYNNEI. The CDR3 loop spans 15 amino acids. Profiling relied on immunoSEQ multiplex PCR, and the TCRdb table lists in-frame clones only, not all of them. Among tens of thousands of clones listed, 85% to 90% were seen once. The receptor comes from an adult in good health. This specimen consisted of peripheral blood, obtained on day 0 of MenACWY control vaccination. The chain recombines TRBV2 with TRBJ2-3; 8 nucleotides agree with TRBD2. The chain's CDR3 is CASSVGSGGTDTQYF. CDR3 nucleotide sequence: TGTGCCAGCAGTGTGGGTAGCGGGGGCACAGATACGCAGTATTTT.